This T cell receptor (beta chain) came from a study of T cell responses to AZD1222 COVID-19 vaccine. Study-wide results and limits: It should be noted that donors were predominantly white British and more often female, and clonal diversity was possibly underestimated. Unmutated variant regions are reportedly targeted by nearly half of spike-specific TCRs. All repertoire sampling was performed exclusively after the peak T cell response.

The data were produced by immunoSEQ multiplex PCR, yet TCRdb's version contains in-frame clones alone and is incomplete. The sample records under 130,000 clones, about nine tenths being singletons. In its sample, this clone was seen once. Its target is unknown. This CDR3 has 14 residues. CDR1 and CDR2 (germline): SGHRS, YFSETQ. The trim removed 4 bases at V and 6 bases at J, leaving 8 bases unmatched. This rearrangement joins TRBV5-1 to TRBJ1-2, with 8 bases that match TRBD1. The starting material was peripheral blood, obtained on day 0 of AZD1222 vaccination. The sequence was obtained from an adult in good health. The CDR3 here is CASSTDQGADGYTF. The CDR3 DNA follows: TGCGCCAGCAGCACAGATCAGGGGGCAGATGGCTACACCTTC. The full variable domain, in which reference TRBV5-1 and TRBJ1-2 provide the parts outside the CDR3, is KAGVTQTPRYLIKTRGQQVTLSCSPISGHRSVSWYQQTPGQGLQFLFEYFSETQRNKGNFPGRFSGRQFSNSRSEMNVSTLELGDSALYLCASSTDQGADGYTFGSGTRLTVV.